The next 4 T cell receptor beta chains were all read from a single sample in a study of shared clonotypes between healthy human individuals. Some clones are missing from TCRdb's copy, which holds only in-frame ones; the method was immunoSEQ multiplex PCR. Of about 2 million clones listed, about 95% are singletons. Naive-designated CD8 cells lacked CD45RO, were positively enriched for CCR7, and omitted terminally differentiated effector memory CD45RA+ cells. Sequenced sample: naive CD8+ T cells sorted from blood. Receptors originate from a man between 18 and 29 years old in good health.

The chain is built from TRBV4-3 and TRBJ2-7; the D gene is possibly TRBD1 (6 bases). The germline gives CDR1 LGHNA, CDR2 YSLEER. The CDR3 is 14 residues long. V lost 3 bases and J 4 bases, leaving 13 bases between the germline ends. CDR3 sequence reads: CASSHTADSYEQYF. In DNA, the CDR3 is TGCGCCAGCAGCCACACCGCGGACAGTTACGAGCAGTACTTC.

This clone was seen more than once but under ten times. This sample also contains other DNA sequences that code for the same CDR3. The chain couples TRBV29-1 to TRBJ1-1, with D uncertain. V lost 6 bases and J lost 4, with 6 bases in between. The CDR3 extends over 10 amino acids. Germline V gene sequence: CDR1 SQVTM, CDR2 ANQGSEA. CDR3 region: CSVPGTEAFF. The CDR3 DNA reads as TGCAGCGTCCCCGGCACTGAAGCTTTCTTT.

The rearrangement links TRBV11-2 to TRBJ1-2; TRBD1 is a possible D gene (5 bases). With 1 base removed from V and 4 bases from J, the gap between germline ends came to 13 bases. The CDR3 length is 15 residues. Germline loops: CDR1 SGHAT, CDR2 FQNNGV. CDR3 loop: CASSLGPGPVYGYTF. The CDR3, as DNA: TGTGCCAGCAGCTTAGGCCCGGGACCGGTCTATGGCTACACCTTC.

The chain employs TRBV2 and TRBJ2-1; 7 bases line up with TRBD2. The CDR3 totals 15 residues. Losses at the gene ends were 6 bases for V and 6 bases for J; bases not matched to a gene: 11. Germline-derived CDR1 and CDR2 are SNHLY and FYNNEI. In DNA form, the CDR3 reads TGTGCCAGCAGCGTACTAGCGAGTGGTCCCAATGAGCAGTTCTTC. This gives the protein CASSVLASGPNEQFF.